The 20 T cell receptor beta chains below were found in one sample sequenced in a study of blood T cell repertoires in COVID-19. Some clones are missing from TCRdb's copy, which holds only in-frame ones; the method was immunoSEQ multiplex PCR. The sample holds approximately 500,000 clones; 70% to 90% are singletons and the top ten take roughly 8%. Source material: peripheral blood. These receptors all stem from a woman aged 45 to 65 with COVID-19, enrolled during active disease.

The genes are TRBV5-5 and TRBJ1-1; 7 bases line up with TRBD1. CDR1 and CDR2 (germline): SGHKS, YYEKEE (reference sequence). The V gene end was trimmed by 5 bases and the J gene end by 5 bases; junction bases not matched to a gene: 9. The CDR3 has 14 residues. The CDR3: CASRITPGGTEAFF. The DNA of the CDR3 is TGTGCCAGCAGGATAACTCCAGGGGGAACTGAAGCTTTCTTT.

The V gene is TRBV27, the J gene TRBJ1-3, with 10 nucleotides matching TRBD1. V trimming: 5 bases; J trimming: 2 bases; junction bases outside the gene matches: 9. The CDR3 contains 17 residues. CDR1 is MNHEY, CDR2 SMNVEV, per germline (reference sequence). The CDR3 is CASSAETGTGAGNTIYF. As DNA, the CDR3 is TGTGCCAGCAGTGCTGAGACCGGGACAGGGGCTGGAAACACCATATATTTT.

V and J are TRBV6-5 and TRBJ2-7; D call uncertain. CDR1 and CDR2 from the germline V gene are MNHEY and SVGAGI. The V end lost 11 bases, the J end lost 0 bases, and 11 bases lay between the germline ends. The CDR3 sequence is 12 residues long. CDR3 coding DNA: TGTGCCGGAGAGGATAGCTCCTACGAGCAGTACTTC. Its translation: CAGEDSSYEQYF.

The chain combines TRBV4-1 with TRBJ1-1; TRBD1 matches 9 bases. Germline V CDR1 and CDR2: MGHRA, YSYEKL. J gave up 10 bases and V 5 bases, and 17 bases lay outside the gene matches. CDR3 size: 16 residues. As DNA, the CDR3 is TGCGCCAGCAGCAACCCCCCGGGACAGGGTTTGTTTTCAGCTTTCTTT. Its translation is CASSNPPGQGLFSAFF.

The chain employs TRBV9 and TRBJ2-5, with 9 bases matching TRBD2. Germline-derived CDR1 and CDR2 are SGDLS and YYNGEE. CDR3 size: 15 residues. Germline trimming cut 0 bases from V and 5 bases from J; bases unmatched to any gene: 5. CDR3 bases: TGTGCCAGCAGCGTAGGGACTAGCGCATTGGAGACCCAGTACTTC. Its protein is CASSVGTSALETQYF.

The chain links TRBV6-6 to TRBJ1-1; possible D gene TRBD1, 6 bases. Per the germline V gene, CDR1 is MNHNY and CDR2 is SVGAGI (reference sequence). The CDR3 covers 15 residues. Trimming left V 7 bases short and J 1 base short, with 16 bases between. CDR3 residues: CASTRGGLRNTEAFF. The DNA for the CDR3 is TGTGCCAGCACCCGGGGGGGGCTGAGGAACACTGAAGCTTTCTTT.

This clone was observed many times. The chain has TRBV15 and TRBJ1-1, with TRBD1 identical over 7 bases. V lost 0 bases, J lost 10 bases, and 2 bases stayed unmatched. The CDR3 covers 12 residues. Germline CDR1 is LNHNV and CDR2 is YYDKDF (reference sequence). This CDR3 is CATSREQGRAFF. In nucleotides, the CDR3 is TGTGCCACCAGCAGAGAACAGGGGAGAGCTTTCTTT.

The CDR3: CASSYSIGGRTDTQYF. The CDR3 DNA is TGTGCCAGCAGTTACTCTATCGGGGGGCGCACAGATACGCAGTATTTT. This chain connects TRBV6-5 to TRBJ2-3, with D maybe TRBD2 (7 bases). Germline assignment: CDR1 MNHEY and CDR2 SVGAGI. CDR3 length equals 16 residues. V lost 0 bases and J lost 1, with 11 bases in between.

The count of this clone is one. The chain recombines TRBV2 with TRBJ2-5; D possibly corresponds to TRBD2 (6 bases). The germline V gene has CDR1 SNHLY and CDR2 FYNNEI. The CDR3 is made up of 12 amino acids. Trimming stripped 6 bases from V and 3 bases from J, with 8 bases between. CDR3 in DNA: TGTGCCAGCAGATTAGCGGAAGAGACCCAGTACTTC. Its translation is CASRLAEETQYF.

V and J are TRBV7-9 and TRBJ1-4; 7 bases align to TRBD1. CDR3 length equals 16 residues. J gave up 8 bases and V 6 bases, and 15 bases lay outside the gene matches. CDR1 SEHNR and CDR2 FQNEAQ come from the germline V gene (reference sequence). The CDR3 DNA is TGTGCCAGCAGTCGACGAGGACAGGTGATGAGGGAAAAACTGTTTTTT. Protein: CASSRRGQVMREKLFF.

In its sample, this clone was seen a few times. The genes are TRBV19 and TRBJ1-5; D not certain. Germline V gene lookup returns CDR1 LNHDA and CDR2 SQIVND (reference sequence). With 6 bases removed from V and 2 bases from J, the gap between germline ends came to 11 bases. This CDR3 contains 14 residues. The CDR3, as DNA: TGTGCCAGTAGCCCCCTCCAGGGCAATCAGCCCCAGCATTTT. Translation gives CASSPLQGNQPQHF.

This chain uses TRBV19 with TRBJ1-5; a weak D match, TRBD1 (5 bases). The V gene's germline CDR1 is LNHDA and CDR2 SQIVND (reference sequence). With 3 bases removed from V and 3 bases from J, the gap between germline ends came to 12 bases. This CDR3 has 15 residues. CDR3 nucleotide sequence: TGTGCCAGTAGTATTAGGCAGGGCCCCAATCAGCCCCAGCATTTT. Its translation: CASSIRQGPNQPQHF.

This clone appeared a single time. The same CDR3 arises from other DNA sequences in this sample as well. The CDR3 loop is CASSLGGSNQPQHF. CDR3 nucleotides: TGTGCCAGCAGTTTAGGAGGGTCCAATCAGCCCCAGCATTTT. V is TRBV27 and J is TRBJ1-5; D ambiguous. From germline, CDR1 is MNHEY and CDR2 SMNVEV (reference sequence). There are 14 residues in the CDR3. The germline V and J ends were trimmed by 2 bases and 3 bases, with 8 bases remaining between them.

The chain carries TRBV18 and TRBJ1-3; D gene unclear. Germline V lookup: CDR1 KGHSH, CDR2 LQKENI. The CDR3 has 13 residues. V lost 0 bases and J lost 4, with 4 bases in between. This chain's CDR3 is CASSPPSGNTIYF. CDR3 nucleotides: TGTGCCAGCTCACCACCCTCCGGAAACACCATATATTTT. Together with reference TRBV18 and TRBJ1-3, the CDR3 gives the full variable domain: NAGVMQNPRHLVRRRGQEARLRCSPMKGHSHVYWYRQLPEEGLKFMVYLQKENIIDESGMPKERFSAEFPKEGPSILRIQQVVRGDSAAYFCASSPPSGNTIYFGEGSWLTVV.

The chain employs TRBV29-1 and TRBJ1-2, with 7 bases fitting TRBD1. J gave up 7 bases and V 4 bases, and 12 bases lay outside the gene matches. Germline V gives CDR1 SQVTM, CDR2 ANQGSEA. The CDR3 consists of 14 residues. The CDR3 reads CSVVEGGNIGGYTF. For the CDR3, the DNA is TGCAGCGTTGTTGAAGGGGGCAATATCGGTGGCTACACCTTC.

V is TRBV5-1 and J is TRBJ1-1; 9 nucleotides agree with TRBD1. The CDR3 is made up of 17 amino acids. V gave up 2 bases and J gave up 1 base; unmatched junction bases: 9. CDR1 and CDR2 (germline): SGHRS, YFSETQ. The CDR3 here is CASSFNTQGQGNTEAFF. In DNA, the CDR3 is TGCGCCAGCAGCTTTAATACTCAGGGACAGGGGAACACTGAAGCTTTCTTT.

The gene calls are TRBV5-1 and TRBJ2-5; 15 bases fit TRBD2. Germline CDR1 and CDR2: SGHRS and YFSETQ. CDR3 length: 16 amino acids. V lost 2 bases to trimming and J lost 4 bases; unmatched junction nucleotides: 3. The DNA of the CDR3 is TGCGCCAGCAGCTTCGGACTAGCGGGGGGGCGAGAGACCCAGTACTTC. Protein sequence: CASSFGLAGGRETQYF.

The V call is TRBV30, the J call TRBJ1-1; D is possibly TRBD1 (5 bases). V lost 4 bases, J lost 0 bases, and 9 bases lay in between. Germline V lookup: CDR1 GTSNPN, CDR2 SVGIG (reference sequence). The CDR3 spans 13 residues. The CDR3 reads CAWNRGMNTEAFF. The CDR3 coding sequence is TGTGCCTGGAATCGGGGGATGAACACTGAAGCTTTCTTT. The full variable domain, its missing parts supplied by reference TRBV30 and TRBJ1-1, is SQTIHQWPATLVQPVGSPLSLECTVEGTSNPNLYWYRQAAGRGLQLLFYSVGIGQISSEVPQNLSASRPQDRQFILSSKKLLLSDSGFYLCAWNRGMNTEAFFGQGTRLTVV.

The chain joins TRBV19 to TRBJ2-2; the match to TRBD1 covers 8 bases. With 5 bases clipped from V and 3 bases from J, the junction kept 5 bases outside the gene matches. The length of the CDR3 is 15 residues. Per the germline V gene, CDR1 is LNHDA and CDR2 is SQIVND (reference sequence). This chain's CDR3 is CASSPQGGDTGELFF. DNA for the CDR3: TGTGCCAGTAGTCCACAGGGGGGAGACACCGGGGAGCTGTTTTTT.

The chain recombines TRBV5-4 with TRBJ2-3; 8 bases are a match to TRBD2. V trimming: 5 bases; J trimming: 6 bases; junction bases outside the gene matches: 11. This CDR3 has 15 amino acids. CDR1 and CDR2 (germline): SGHNT, YYREEE (reference sequence). The CDR3, as DNA: TGTGCCAGCAGTTCACGGGGGGGCCTGACCGATACGCAGTATTTT. Amino acid sequence: CASSSRGGLTDTQYF.